The 30 T cell receptor beta chains in this list originate from one sample, sequenced in a study of cytotoxic CD8 clonotypes in ibrutinib-treated CLL. Libraries were prepared by immunoSEQ multiplex PCR; TCRdb keeps only in-frame clonotypes and omits some of them. The repertoire holds more than 85,000 clones, with roughly 80% as singletons. Source: PBMCs, taken after 12 months of ibrutinib treatment. The source is a human donor with chronic lymphocytic leukemia.

This clone appeared a few times. The chain is built from TRBV7-8 and TRBJ1-1; 7 bases are shared with TRBD1. Germline V gene lookup returns CDR1 SGHVS and CDR2 FQNEAQ. After removal of 0 bases from V and 5 bases from J, the junction contained 6 bases not matched to a gene. The CDR3 extends over 15 amino acids. The DNA for the CDR3 is TGTGCCAGCAGCTTAGCGACAGGGCAGTCGACTGAAGCTTTCTTT. Translated: CASSLATGQSTEAFF. The full variable domain, with the rest looked up from reference TRBV7-8 and TRBJ1-1, is GAGVSQSPRYKVAKRGQDVALRCDPISGHVSLFWYQQALGQGPEFLTYFQNEAQLDKSGLPSDRFFAERPEGSVSTLKIQRTQQEDSAVYLCASSLATGQSTEAFFGQGTRLTVV.

This clone was picked up a small number of times. The J gene is TRBJ1-6, the V gene TRBV9; unclear D gene. There are 14 residues in the CDR3. The V end was cut by 2 bases, the J end by 5 bases, with 8 bases between. Germline values: CDR1 SGDLS, CDR2 YYNGEE. In DNA, the CDR3 is TGTGCCAGCAGCGTCGGACGGGATAATTCACCCCTCCACTTT. It codes for CASSVGRDNSPLHF.

This chain connects TRBV19 to TRBJ1-4; D uncertain. Trimming left V 5 bases short and J 8 bases short, with 12 bases between. Germline V gives CDR1 LNHDA, CDR2 SQIVND (reference sequence). This CDR3 contains 13 residues. The CDR3 sequence is CASSDSNREKLFF. The CDR3, as DNA: TGTGCCAGTAGTGACTCAAATCGGGAAAAACTGTTTTTT.

The CDR3 loop reads CASRDPLGTEAFF. CDR3 DNA sequence: TGTGCCAGCAGAGACCCCCTGGGGACTGAAGCTTTCTTT. The V gene is TRBV28, the J gene TRBJ1-1; D gene ambiguous. V dropped 6 bases and J dropped 5 bases, with 13 bases sitting between them. The CDR3 consists of 13 residues. Germline assignment: CDR1 MDHEN and CDR2 SYDVKM.

Comments on this clone: This sequence is one base from a far larger clone and is likely a read error. CDR3 amino acids: CASSTYNEQFF. The CDR3 DNA is TGTGCCAGTAGTACCTACAATGAGCAGTTCTTC. The chain combines TRBV19 with TRBJ2-1; D unclear. Germline loops: CDR1 LNHDA, CDR2 SQIVND (reference sequence). Trimming pared 4 bases from V and 2 bases from J, leaving 0 bases between. CDR3 length equals 11 residues. Complete variable domain (other parts from reference TRBV19 and TRBJ2-1): DGGITQSPKYLFRKEGQNVTLSCEQNLNHDAMYWYRQDPGQGLRLIYYSQIVNDFQKGDIAEGYSVSREKKESFPLTVTSAQKNPTAFYLCASSTYNEQFFGPGTRLTVL.

The chain combines TRBV2 with TRBJ1-2; D might be TRBD1 (6 bases). This CDR3 region has 17 residues. Trimming pared 7 bases from V and 2 bases from J, leaving 23 bases between. Per germline, CDR1 SNHLY and CDR2 FYNNEI. The CDR3 here is CASTYLKGTLGNYGYTF. CDR3 coding DNA: TGTGCCAGCACATACCTCAAAGGGACACTCGGAAACTATGGCTACACCTTC. Full variable domain (rest looked up from reference TRBV2 and TRBJ1-2): EPEVTQTPSHQVTQMGQEVILRCVPISNHLYFYWYRQILGQKVEFLVSFYNNEISEKSEIFDDQFSVERPDGSNFTLKIRSTKLEDSAMYFCASTYLKGTLGNYGYTFGSGTRLTVV.

This clone was counted only a few times. The V and J genes are TRBV10-3 and TRBJ2-5; D perhaps matches TRBD2 (6 bases). From germline, CDR1 is ENHRY and CDR2 SYGVKD. V gave up 6 bases and J gave up 3 bases, with 11 bases separating them. The CDR3 covers 13 residues. In nucleotides, the CDR3 is TGTGCCATCAGCCCCGGGGGAGAAGAGACCCAGTACTTC. Its protein product is CAISPGGEETQYF.

The genes are TRBV25-1 and TRBJ1-3, with D possibly TRBD1 on 5 matching bases. The length of the CDR3 is 15 residues. Trimming shortened V by 7 bases and J by 0 bases, and 13 bases separated the two germline ends. Germline lookup yields CDR1 MGHDK and CDR2 SYGVNS. The DNA for the CDR3 is TGTGCCAGCAAGGGGTGTTTATTCTCTGGAAACACCATATATTTT. It translates to CASKGCLFSGNTIYF.

This chain connects TRBV18 to TRBJ2-1; 8 positions agree with TRBD2. CDR1 and CDR2 from the germline V gene are KGHSH and LQKENI. Unmatched junction bases numbered 4, after V lost 2 bases and J lost 10 bases. This CDR3 has 13 residues. The CDR3 is CASSPSGGSEQFF. The CDR3, as DNA: TGTGCCAGCTCACCATCGGGGGGGAGCGAGCAGTTCTTC.

V and J are TRBV5-5 and TRBJ2-5; the D gene could be TRBD1 or TRBD2 (6 bases each). Trimming cost V 2 bases and J 5 bases, with 10 bases left between them. Germline V lookup: CDR1 SGHKS, CDR2 YYEKEE (reference sequence). This CDR3 region has 13 residues. The CDR3 protein is CASSFTGRETQYF. CDR3 sequence (DNA): TGTGCCAGCAGCTTTACAGGGAGGGAGACCCAGTACTTC.

The rearrangement links TRBV7-6 to TRBJ2-7, with 7 nucleotides matching TRBD1. With 4 bases clipped from V and 7 bases from J, the junction kept 7 bases outside the gene matches. This CDR3 has 13 amino acids. Germline loops: CDR1 SGHVS, CDR2 FNYEAQ. For the CDR3, the DNA is TGTGCCAGCAGCTCCTACAGGGGAGAAGAGCAGTACTTC. Protein sequence: CASSSYRGEEQYF.

CDR3 nucleotide sequence: TGCGCCAGCAGCCAAGAGCTATACGGTCCCAACTATGGCTACACCTTC. It yields the protein CASSQELYGPNYGYTF. J is TRBJ1-2 and V is TRBV4-1; D call uncertain. The CDR3 consists of 16 residues. The ends were cut back, 0 bases at V and 2 bases at J, with 13 bases in the middle. Looked up from germline, CDR1 is MGHRA and CDR2 is YSYEKL.

This clone was counted many times. This sequence joins TRBV19 and TRBJ1-6, with 8 bases identical to TRBD1. Germline CDR1 and CDR2: LNHDA and SQIVND (reference sequence). This CDR3 is built from 13 residues. Trimming took 8 bases from V and 14 from J; bases not matched to a gene: 11. CDR3: CASSDRAFVTLHF. CDR3 sequence (DNA): TGTGCCAGTTCGGACAGGGCCTTTGTGACCCTCCACTTT.

This clone occurred once. This chain links TRBV6-5 with TRBJ2-2; 8 bases fit TRBD1. The CDR3 totals 15 residues. Germline V gene sequence: CDR1 MNHEY, CDR2 SVGAGI. The trim removed 9 bases at V and 5 bases at J, leaving 11 bases unmatched. CDR3 sequence: CASAQGGSRTGELFF. DNA of the CDR3: TGTGCCAGTGCACAGGGGGGTAGTAGAACCGGGGAGCTGTTTTTT.

The rearrangement joins TRBV10-1 to TRBJ2-3; 11 bases are shared with TRBD2. Germline V lookup: CDR1 WNHNN, CDR2 SYGVQD (reference sequence). V lost 4 bases, J lost 3 bases, and 6 bases stayed unmatched. The CDR3 has 16 amino acids. CDR3 sequence: CASSALAGDGTDTQYF. The CDR3 DNA reads as TGCGCCAGCAGTGCACTAGCGGGGGATGGAACAGATACGCAGTATTTT.

The chain has TRBV6-1 and TRBJ1-2; possible D gene TRBD1, 5 bases. This CDR3 is built from 14 residues. CDR1 and CDR2 (germline): MNHNS, SASEGT. Trimming cost V 6 bases and J 5 bases, with 16 bases left between them. CDR3 in DNA: TGTGCCAGCAGGGCCCGTTATGGGGGGTATGGCTACACCTTC. It is translated as CASRARYGGYGYTF.

J is TRBJ1-6 and V is TRBV13, with D hard to call. Looked up from germline, CDR1 is PRHDT and CDR2 is FYEKMQ (reference sequence). V was pared by 7 bases and J by 0 bases, with 7 bases between. The CDR3 extends over 14 amino acids. For the CDR3, the DNA is TGTGCCAGCACCCAGAGCTCCTATAATTCACCCCTCCACTTT. It translates to CASTQSSYNSPLHF.

The chain is built from TRBV30 and TRBJ2-2, with D perhaps TRBD1 (6 bases). V was clipped by 4 bases and J by 0 bases, with 12 bases between them. The CDR3 covers 15 residues. CDR1 is GTSNPN, CDR2 SVGIG, per germline (reference sequence). In nucleotides, the CDR3 is TGTGCCTGGAAAAGGGACAACACGAACACCGGGGAGCTGTTTTTT. It translates to CAWKRDNTNTGELFF.

This clone has only a few counts. V and J are TRBV9 and TRBJ2-7; D unresolved. Germline CDR1 and CDR2: SGDLS and YYNGEE. The CDR3 runs 12 residues. The V end lost 3 bases, the J end lost 3 bases, and 7 bases lay between the germline ends. CDR3 protein: CASSGPDYEQYF. For the CDR3, the DNA is TGTGCCAGCAGCGGCCCCGACTACGAGCAGTACTTC.

The chain carries TRBV28 and TRBJ1-2; 7 nucleotides align to TRBD1. The CDR3 sequence is 14 residues long. With V trimmed by 4 bases and J by 8 bases, 10 bases remained unmatched. Germline values: CDR1 MDHEN, CDR2 SYDVKM. The CDR3 sequence: CASSSQDRLGGYTF. The CDR3 DNA follows: TGTGCCAGCAGTTCACAGGACAGGTTGGGCGGCTACACCTTC.

The chain has TRBV11-1 and TRBJ2-7; D may match TRBD1 or TRBD2 (5 bases each). CDR1 and CDR2 (germline): SGHAT, FQDESV (reference sequence). The CDR3 extends over 13 amino acids. Trimming took 5 bases from V and 1 from J, leaving 9 bases between them. CDR3 sequence: CASSGTLSYEQYF. In DNA form, the CDR3 reads TGTGCCAGCAGCGGGACCCTTTCCTACGAGCAGTACTTC.

This rearrangement joins TRBV19 to TRBJ2-4; 7 nucleotides match TRBD1. The length of the CDR3 is 14 residues. The junction had 5 bases not matched to a gene; V was cut back by 8 bases and J by 1 base. CDR1 LNHDA and CDR2 SQIVND come from the germline V gene (reference sequence). The CDR3 coding sequence is TGTGCCAGTTCCGAACAGGGGGCCAAAAACATTCAGTACTTC. Protein: CASSEQGAKNIQYF. Supplemented by reference TRBV19 and TRBJ2-4, the full variable domain reads DGGITQSPKYLFRKEGQNVTLSCEQNLNHDAMYWYRQDPGQGLRLIYYSQIVNDFQKGDIAEGYSVSREKKESFPLTVTSAQKNPTAFYLCASSEQGAKNIQYFGAGTRLSVL.

This clone was detected once. This chain links TRBV7-2 with TRBJ2-7, with D possibly called TRBD1 or TRBD2 (5 bases each). The germline gives CDR1 SGHTA, CDR2 FQGNSA. This CDR3 spans 15 amino acids. The V and J ends lost 5 bases and 2 bases respectively, with 16 bases between them. CDR3 sequence: CASSQNSVGAYEQYF. Here the CDR3 DNA reads TGTGCCAGCAGCCAAAATAGTGTGGGGGCCTACGAGCAGTACTTC.

This chain links TRBV28 with TRBJ2-7; 10 nucleotides agree with TRBD1. The junction had 7 bases not matched to a gene; V was cut back by 4 bases and J by 1 base. This CDR3 contains 16 residues. Germline V lookup: CDR1 MDHEN, CDR2 SYDVKM. The CDR3: CASSWTGGFPSYEQYF. CDR3 coding DNA: TGTGCCAGCAGTTGGACAGGGGGATTTCCGTCCTACGAGCAGTACTTC.

The chain links TRBV28 to TRBJ2-3, with D unclear. V lost 4 bases and J 1 base, leaving 6 bases between the germline ends. Germline V gene lookup returns CDR1 MDHEN and CDR2 SYDVKM. This CDR3 has 13 residues. The CDR3 sequence: CASSSPGTDTQYF. The CDR3 nucleotides read TGTGCCAGCAGTTCCCCTGGCACAGATACGCAGTATTTT.

This chain connects TRBV5-6 to TRBJ1-4; a weak D match, TRBD1 (5 bases). The CDR3 consists of 14 residues. Per the germline V gene, CDR1 is SGHDT and CDR2 is YYEEEE. Trimming removed 1 base from V and 8 bases from J, with 12 bases in between. The CDR3 nucleotides read TGTGCCAGCAGCTTGCGGCAGGGAGGGGAAAAACTGTTTTTT. It is translated as CASSLRQGGEKLFF.

The chain's CDR3 is CASSLDRQANYGYTF. DNA of the CDR3: TGTGCCAGCAGCCTAGACAGACAGGCTAACTATGGCTACACCTTC. The chain recombines TRBV27 with TRBJ1-2; possible D gene TRBD1, 6 bases. The ends were cut back, 6 bases at V and 0 bases at J, with 14 bases in the middle. The CDR3 runs to 15 residues. Per germline, CDR1 MNHEY and CDR2 SMNVEV (reference sequence).

The chain carries TRBV6-1 and TRBJ1-3; TRBD1 agrees at 12 bases. CDR1 is MNHNS, CDR2 SASEGT, per germline. The CDR3 is made up of 15 amino acids. J was trimmed by 0 bases and V by 9 bases; bases with no gene match: 3. CDR3 nucleotide sequence: TGTGCCAGTAGGGGACAGGGGGCCTCTGGAAACACCATATATTTT. Translated: CASRGQGASGNTIYF.

This clone appeared once. This chain uses TRBV7-2 with TRBJ2-7, with D hard to call. Trimming cost V 3 bases and J 3 bases, with 3 bases left between them. Germline V gene lookup returns CDR1 SGHTA and CDR2 FQGNSA. The CDR3 consists of 11 residues. DNA for the CDR3: TGTGCCAGCAGCTTCCACTACGAGCAGTACTTC. This codes for CASSFHYEQYF.

This clone showed up just a few times. This chain links TRBV28 with TRBJ1-2; TRBD1 matches 12 bases. V dropped 5 bases and J dropped 4; count of bases not matched to a gene: 5. Germline lookup yields CDR1 MDHEN and CDR2 SYDVKM. This CDR3 spans 15 amino acids. The CDR3 DNA sequence: TGTGCCAGCAGTCTAGGGGGACAGGGGGCCTATGGCTACACCTTC. Amino acids: CASSLGGQGAYGYTF.